Reported below is one TCR beta chain. The data derive from a study of CD8+CD57+ T cells in acquired aplastic anemia. Study in general: DNA per sorted CD4+ or CD8+ sample ranged about 0.2 to 30 ug, averaging 3.2 ug.

Genomic DNA constituted the template upon which TCR beta VDJ and CDR3 profiling was performed. One entry per CDR3 protein results from TCRdb running MiXCR on the reads. The table has roughly 240,000 distinct CDR3 sequences, more than 45% seen once. V gave up 3 bases and J gave up 6 bases, with 17 bases separating them. CDR3 size: 15 residues. Germline V gene sequence: CDR1 MNHEY, CDR2 SMNVEV (reference sequence). Individuals selected for sequencing had exhibited CD8+CD57+ cell expansion on flow cytometry. The sequence derives from a human donor with aplastic anemia. The chain uses TRBV27 and TRBJ1-2; no clear D. The sequencing sample was made of sorted CD4+, CD8+, or CD8+CD57+ T cells (not recorded which) from PBMCs. The CDR3 sequence is CASSLFTELPHGYTF. The CDR3 DNA follows: TGTGCCAGCAGTTTGTTTACAGAGCTCCCACATGGCTACACCTTC.